A selection of T cell receptor beta chains follows, all from one sample in a study of radiotherapy plus CTLA-4 blockade in lung cancer. Method: immunoSEQ multiplex PCR; TCRdb's copy keeps in-frame clones and lacks some. The profile shows roughly 88,000 clones, around 82% of them singletons. The sample consisted of peripheral blood, taken from a patient treated with radiotherapy plus ipilimumab. These receptor sequences come from a human donor with non-small cell lung cancer who had stable disease on radiotherapy plus ipilimumab. The CDR3 runs from the conserved cysteine through the conserved F or W. Fields, in order: clone size, D gene, V gene, J gene, CDR3 protein, CDR3 DNA. The D gene is left open where the match is weak. Expanded clones get a size class; other rows say once, few or many, or leave the size out.

>-|TRBD1|TRBV19|TRBJ2-7
CASSIVPGTGHPYEQYF
TGTGCCAGTAGTATAGTCCCCGGGACAGGTCACCCCTACGAGCAGTACTTC
>-|-|TRBV18|TRBJ1-1
CASSNGGGYTEAFF
TGTGCCAGCTCAAACGGGGGAGGGTACACTGAAGCTTTCTTT
>-|-|TRBV10-3|TRBJ1-4
CAIRDGGSMEKLFF
TGTGCCATCAGGGACGGAGGCTCCATGGAAAAACTGTTTTTT
>-|TRBD1|TRBV5-6|TRBJ2-1
CASSALGRGLNEQFF
TGTGCCAGCAGCGCGCTGGGCAGGGGGCTCAATGAGCAGTTCTTC
>few|TRBD2|TRBV4-1|TRBJ2-3
CASSRSGRAVFADTQYF
TGCGCCAGCAGCCGTAGCGGGAGGGCCGTTTTCGCAGATACGCAGTATTTT
>few|-|TRBV6-6|TRBJ1-4
CASSRDYNEKLFF
TGTGCCAGCAGTAGGGATTATAATGAAAAACTGTTTTTT
>-|-|TRBV7-9|TRBJ1-2
CASSLTVEGYTF
TGTGCCAGCAGCTTAACGGTAGAGGGCTACACCTTC
>-|TRBD2|TRBV5-1|TRBJ2-5
CASSPLAGGKETQYF
TGCGCCAGCAGCCCTCTAGCGGGGGGGAAGGAGACCCAGTACTTC
>-|TRBD2|TRBV5-4|TRBJ2-3
CASSLGAGGGNTQYF
TGTGCCAGCAGCTTAGGGGCGGGGGGAGGAAATACGCAGTATTTT
>-|TRBD1|TRBV19|TRBJ1-5
CASSGQGGLSNQPQHF
TGTGCCAGTAGTGGACAGGGTGGCTTGAGCAATCAGCCCCAGCATTTT
>-|-|TRBV15|TRBJ2-7
CATSGHRDEQYF
TGTGCCACCAGTGGCCACAGGGACGAGCAGTACTTC
>-|TRBD2|TRBV5-1|TRBJ2-1
CASSISGGPNNEQFF
TGCGCCAGCAGCATTAGCGGGGGGCCAAACAATGAGCAGTTCTTC
>once|-|TRBV5-1|TRBJ2-1
CASSLVAGHRAEQFF
TGCGCCAGCAGCTTGGTTGCAGGGCACCGAGCTGAGCAGTTCTTC
>-|TRBD1|TRBV5-4|TRBJ2-3
CASSQDRARTDTQYF
TGTGCCAGCTCACAGGACAGGGCCCGCACAGATACGCAGTATTTT
>-|-|TRBV6-5|TRBJ2-7
CASKQVITASYEQYF
TGTGCCAGCAAACAAGTTATAACAGCCTCCTACGAGCAGTACTTC
>few|-|TRBV19|TRBJ2-3
CASSRPGHTQYF
TGTGCCAGTAGTAGACCAGGGCATACGCAGTATTTT
>-|TRBD1|TRBV29-1|TRBJ1-2
CSAWDRGQGYTF
TGCAGCGCTTGGGACAGGGGGCAGGGCTACACCTTC
>few|-|TRBV6-1|TRBJ2-5
CASGMQETQYF
TGTGCCAGCGGAATGCAAGAGACCCAGTACTTC
>-|-|TRBV6-5|TRBJ1-3
CASSITGQAGNTIYF
TGTGCCAGCAGTATAACAGGGCAGGCAGGAAACACCATATATTTT
>-|-|TRBV11-2|TRBJ2-7
CASSLLRGRFEQYF
TGTGCCAGCAGCTTACTCAGGGGACGCTTCGAGCAGTACTTC
>once|-|TRBV10-3|TRBJ1-1
CAISRLNTEAFF
TGTGCCATCAGCAGATTGAACACTGAAGCTTTCTTT
>few|-|TRBV7-7|TRBJ2-6
CASSLGAAGANVLTF
TGTGCCAGCAGCTTAGGGGCTGCGGGGGCCAACGTCCTGACTTTC
>-|-|TRBV15|TRBJ1-1
CATSREAGRGTEAFF
TGTGCCACCAGCAGAGAGGCAGGTCGGGGCACTGAAGCTTTCTTT
>-|-|TRBV9|TRBJ1-2
CASSVLDGLGGGYTF
TGTGCCAGCAGCGTACTCGATGGACTCGGCGGCGGCTACACCTTC
>-|TRBD2|TRBV7-2|TRBJ2-5
CASSLQRGGETQYF
TGTGCCAGCAGCTTGCAGCGGGGGGGGGAGACCCAGTACTTC
>once|TRBD1|TRBV30|TRBJ2-5
CAWKGARETQYF
TGTGCCTGGAAGGGGGCGAGGGAGACCCAGTACTTC
>-|-|TRBV7-7|TRBJ1-4
CASSPQVVNEKLFF
TGTGCCAGCAGCCCACAGGTGGTTAATGAAAAACTGTTTTTT
>-|-|TRBV6-6|TRBJ2-7
CASSYLDQGQGQYF
TGTGCCAGCAGTTACCTGGACCAAGGCCAGGGGCAGTACTTC
>-|-|TRBV6-5|TRBJ2-1
CASSFRTNQPVF
TGTGCCAGCAGTTTCCGGACTAACCAGCCTGTCTTC
>few|-|TRBV28|TRBJ1-5
CASSLTLVRPQHF
TGTGCCAGCAGCCTAACTCTGGTACGGCCCCAGCATTTT
>-|-|TRBV19|TRBJ1-5
CASTSGPNTNQPQHF
TGTGCCAGTACCTCGGGACCTAATACCAATCAGCCCCAGCATTTT
>few|-|TRBV19|TRBJ2-7
CASSPGPAYEQYF
TGTGCCAGTAGTCCGGGGCCAGCCTACGAGCAGTACTTC
>-|-|TRBV4-1|TRBJ2-3
CASSIRAPPDTQYF
TGCGCCAGCAGCATCCGGGCCCCTCCGGATACGCAGTATTTT
>-|TRBD1|TRBV6-1|TRBJ2-7
CASNRGEAYEQYF
TGTGCCAGCAACAGGGGGGAGGCCTACGAGCAGTACTTC
>-|-|TRBV19|TRBJ2-7
CASSSDSYEQYF
TGTGCCAGTAGTTCCGACAGCTACGAGCAGTACTTC
>-|-|TRBV11-1|TRBJ2-2
CASSPRHPGELFF
TGTGCCAGCAGCCCCAGGCACCCCGGGGAGCTGTTTTTT
>-|-|TRBV29-1|TRBJ2-1
CSVENFAYNEQFF
TGCAGCGTTGAAAATTTCGCCTACAATGAGCAGTTCTTC
>-|TRBD2|TRBV19|TRBJ2-2
CASSIALAGGLTGELFF
TGTGCCAGTAGTATAGCCCTAGCGGGGGGTTTAACCGGGGAGCTGTTTTTT
>-|-|TRBV7-3|TRBJ1-2
CASSLNPGGGEYGYTF
TGTGCCAGCAGTTTAAATCCGGGTGGTGGGGAATATGGCTACACCTTC
>few|-|TRBV4-1|TRBJ1-1
CASSQVGSQNTEAFF
TGCGCCAGCAGCCAAGTCGGCAGCCAAAACACTGAAGCTTTCTTT
>-|-|TRBV2|TRBJ1-1
CASSGIGFEAFF
TGTGCCAGCAGTGGTATCGGGTTTGAAGCTTTCTTT
>-|-|TRBV4-1|TRBJ2-2
CASSQELGTGELFF
TGCGCCAGCAGCCAAGAGCTGGGCACCGGGGAGCTGTTTTTT
>-|TRBD2|TRBV29-1|TRBJ2-5
CSVDKRGGETQYF
TGCAGCGTTGACAAGCGGGGGGGGGAGACCCAGTACTTC
>-|-|TRBV5-1|TRBJ1-1
CASSLEGENTEAFF
TGCGCCAGCAGCTTGGAGGGGGAGAACACTGAAGCTTTCTTT
>-|-|TRBV9|TRBJ1-3
CASSVSGRHSGNTIYF
TGTGCCAGCAGCGTATCAGGACGCCACTCTGGAAACACCATATATTTT
>-|-|TRBV7-9|TRBJ2-7
CASSSGTGRSYEQYF
TGTGCCAGCAGCTCAGGAACCGGGAGAAGCTACGAGCAGTACTTC
>-|-|TRBV7-2|TRBJ2-5
CASSLVATGIQETQYF
TGTGCCAGCAGCTTAGTGGCCACAGGTATCCAAGAGACCCAGTACTTC
>-|-|TRBV19|TRBJ2-1
CASSTGLGGGEQFF
TGTGCCAGTAGCACGGGACTTGGTGGCGGTGAGCAGTTCTTC
>once|-|TRBV4-1|TRBJ2-3
CASSQELGYEDTQYF
TGCGCCAGCAGCCAAGAATTAGGGTATGAAGATACGCAGTATTTT
>-|TRBD1|TRBV11-2|TRBJ1-6
CASSGHRGTSPLHF
TGTGCCAGCAGCGGCCACAGGGGGACTTCACCCCTCCACTTT
>-|-|TRBV28|TRBJ2-7
CASSPGTVSYEQYF
TGTGCCAGCAGTCCCGGGACCGTTTCCTACGAGCAGTACTTC
>few|TRBD1|TRBV7-9|TRBJ1-2
CASSLAGQGHGYTF
TGTGCCAGCAGCTTAGCGGGACAGGGGCATGGCTACACCTTC
>-|-|TRBV9|TRBJ2-7
CASSAGHRAEQYF
TGTGCCAGCAGCGCGGGCCACCGGGCCGAGCAGTACTTC
>-|-|TRBV5-5|TRBJ2-1
CASSLGADPTYNEQFF
TGTGCCAGCAGCTTGGGGGCGGACCCTACTTACAATGAGCAGTTCTTC
>-|TRBD2|TRBV7-7|TRBJ2-5
CASSPGTNPSETQYF
TGTGCTAGCAGTCCAGGGACTAACCCCAGTGAGACCCAGTACTTC
>few|-|TRBV19|TRBJ2-1
CASSIRGRFSSYNEQFF
TGTGCCAGTAGTATACGCGGTCGGTTTAGCTCCTACAATGAGCAGTTCTTC
>-|-|TRBV5-1|TRBJ1-6
CASSLGGRFNSPLHF
TGCGCCAGCAGCTTAGGGGGGAGGTTTAATTCACCCCTCCACTTT